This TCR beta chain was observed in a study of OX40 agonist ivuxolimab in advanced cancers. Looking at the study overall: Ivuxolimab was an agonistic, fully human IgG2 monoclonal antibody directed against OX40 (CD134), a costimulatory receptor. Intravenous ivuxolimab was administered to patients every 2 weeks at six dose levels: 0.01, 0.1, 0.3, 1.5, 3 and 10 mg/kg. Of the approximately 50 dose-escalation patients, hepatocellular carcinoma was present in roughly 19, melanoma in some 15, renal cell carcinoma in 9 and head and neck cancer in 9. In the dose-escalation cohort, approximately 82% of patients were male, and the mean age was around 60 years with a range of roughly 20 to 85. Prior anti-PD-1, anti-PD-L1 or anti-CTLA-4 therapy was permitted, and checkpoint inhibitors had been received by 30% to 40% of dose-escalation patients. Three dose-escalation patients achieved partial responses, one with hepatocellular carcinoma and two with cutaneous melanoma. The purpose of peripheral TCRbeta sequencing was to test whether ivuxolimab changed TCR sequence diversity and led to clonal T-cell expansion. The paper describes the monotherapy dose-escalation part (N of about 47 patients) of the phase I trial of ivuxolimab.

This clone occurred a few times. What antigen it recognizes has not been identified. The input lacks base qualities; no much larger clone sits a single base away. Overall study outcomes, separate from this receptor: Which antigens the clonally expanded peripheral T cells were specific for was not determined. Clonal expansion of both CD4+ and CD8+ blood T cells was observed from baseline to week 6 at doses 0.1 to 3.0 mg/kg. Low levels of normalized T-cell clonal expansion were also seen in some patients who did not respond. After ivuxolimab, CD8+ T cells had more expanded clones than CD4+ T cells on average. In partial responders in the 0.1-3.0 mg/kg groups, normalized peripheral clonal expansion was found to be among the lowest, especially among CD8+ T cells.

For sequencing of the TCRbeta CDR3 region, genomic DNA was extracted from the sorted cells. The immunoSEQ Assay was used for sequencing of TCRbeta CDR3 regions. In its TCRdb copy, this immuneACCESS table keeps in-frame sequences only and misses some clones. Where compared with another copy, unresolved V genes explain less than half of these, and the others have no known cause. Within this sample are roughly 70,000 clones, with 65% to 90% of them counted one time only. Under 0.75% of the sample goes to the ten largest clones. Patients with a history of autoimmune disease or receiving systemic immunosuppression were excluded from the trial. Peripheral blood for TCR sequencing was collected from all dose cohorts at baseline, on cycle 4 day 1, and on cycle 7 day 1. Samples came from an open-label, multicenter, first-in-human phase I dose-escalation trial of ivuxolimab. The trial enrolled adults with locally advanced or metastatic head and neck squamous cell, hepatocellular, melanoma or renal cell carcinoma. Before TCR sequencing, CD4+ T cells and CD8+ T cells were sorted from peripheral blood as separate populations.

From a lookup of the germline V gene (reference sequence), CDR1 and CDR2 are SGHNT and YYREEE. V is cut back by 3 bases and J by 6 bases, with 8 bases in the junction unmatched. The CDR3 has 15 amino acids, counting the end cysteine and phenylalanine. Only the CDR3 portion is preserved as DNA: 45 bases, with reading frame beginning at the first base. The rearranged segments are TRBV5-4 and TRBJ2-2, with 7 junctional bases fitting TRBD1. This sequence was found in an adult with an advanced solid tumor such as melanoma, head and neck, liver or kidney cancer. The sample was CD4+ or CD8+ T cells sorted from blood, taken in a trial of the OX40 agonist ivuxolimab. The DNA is TGTGCCAGCAGCTGGGACGGAACAGGGGCCGGGGAGCTGTTTTTT. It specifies CASSWDGTGAGELFF.